Presented here are 8 T cell receptor beta chains from one specimen sequenced in a study of shared clonotypes between healthy human individuals. Sequencing used immunoSEQ multiplex PCR; TCRdb keeps in-frame clones, though not all of them. Of more than 450,000 clones detected, around 79% appear once; the ten largest clones hold 10% to 15%. Sequencing input: PBMCs. Source of these receptors: a woman in her thirties or forties in good health. Some clones in this sample may be carry-over from other donors' samples.

The J gene is TRBJ2-7, the V gene TRBV7-2; D is unresolved. V was clipped by 0 bases and J by 0 bases, with 9 bases between them. The length of the CDR3 is 15 residues. Germline assignment: CDR1 SGHTA and CDR2 FQGNSA. Written as DNA, the CDR3 is TGTGCCAGCAGCTTAGCGGGGTCAGGCTCCTACGAGCAGTACTTC. It yields the protein CASSLAGSGSYEQYF.

A few counts support this clone. The rearrangement links TRBV6-6 to TRBJ2-1; D might be TRBD1 (5 bases). This CDR3 is built from 12 residues. Germline values: CDR1 MNHNY, CDR2 SVGAGI (reference sequence). Trimming took off 6 bases at V and 8 bases at J, with 11 bases between the two ends. The chain's CDR3 is CASSPLGHEQFF. In DNA form, the CDR3 reads TGTGCCAGCAGCCCCCTGGGGCATGAGCAGTTCTTC.

V and J are TRBV10-3 and TRBJ2-1; D is unclear. The CDR3 runs to 13 residues. Germline V gene sequence: CDR1 ENHRY, CDR2 SYGVKD. Trimming left V 0 bases short and J 9 bases short, with 9 bases between. Here the CDR3 reads CAISESSSVEQFF. DNA for the CDR3: TGTGCCATCAGTGAGTCTAGCTCTGTTGAGCAGTTCTTC.

This clone occurred many times. The V and J genes are TRBV7-2 and TRBJ1-2; 12 nucleotides match TRBD1. V dropped 4 bases and J dropped 8; count of bases not matched to a gene: 5. CDR1 and CDR2 (germline): SGHTA, FQGNSA. This CDR3 comprises 14 residues. DNA of the CDR3: TGTGCCAGCAGCTATGGGACAGGGGGCCGGGGCTACACCTTC. This translates into CASSYGTGGRGYTF.

This CDR3 reads CASSLGGGGQETQYF. In nucleotides, the CDR3 is TGTGCCAGCAGTTTAGGGGGAGGAGGACAAGAGACCCAGTACTTC. This chain uses TRBV6-5 with TRBJ2-5; D tentatively fits TRBD1 or TRBD2 (6 bases each). The V gene's germline CDR1 is MNHEY and CDR2 SVGAGI. V lost 4 bases, J lost 2 bases, and 14 bases lay in between. This CDR3 contains 15 residues.

This clone was detected only a few times. The germline gene is not matched at one end of the junction; a read error may be the cause. The rearrangement joins TRBV20-1 to TRBJ2-1; D tentatively reads TRBD1 or TRBD2 (5 bases each). Germline CDR1 DFQATT, CDR2 SNEGSKA (reference sequence). CDR3 size: 11 residues. Here the CDR3 reads CSASTGTPGVF. The CDR3 bases are TGCAGTGCTAGCACCGGGACCCCGGGTGTCTTC.

Concerning this clone itself: Different DNA sequences within this sample yield the same CDR3. CDR3 nucleotide sequence: TGTGCCAGCAGCCCAACTGGTCAGCCCCAGCATTTT. Amino acid sequence: CASSPTGQPQHF. V and J are TRBV28 and TRBJ1-5; D is unresolved. This CDR3 comprises 12 residues. Per germline, CDR1 MDHEN and CDR2 SYDVKM. V lost 6 bases, J lost 6 bases, and 9 bases lay in between.

The chain combines TRBV10-2 with TRBJ2-5, with D possibly being TRBD2 (5 bases). Looked up from germline, CDR1 is WSHSY and CDR2 is SAAADI. The CDR3 length is 13 residues. V lost 7 bases and J lost 2, with 11 bases in between. The CDR3 here is CASTSTSQETQYF. The CDR3 nucleotides are TGCGCCAGCACTAGCACATCTCAAGAGACCCAGTACTTC.